This is a list of T cell receptor beta chains from one sample in a study of T cells in Graves' hyperthyroidism and ophthalmopathy. TCRdb reanalysed the multiplex PCR reads using MiXCR and keeps one entry per CDR3 protein. Of around 270,000 distinct CDR3 sequences in the sample, approximately 18% were seen once. What was sequenced was blood. The receptors originated from a man aged 45-60 years with Graves' ophthalmopathy. The CDR3 runs from the conserved cysteine through the conserved F or W. D genes are given only for firm matches. Size tells how often a clone was seen (once, few, many) or the class of an expanded clone, and some rows leave it out.

clone_size	d_call	v_call	j_call	cdr3_nt	cdr3_aa
few	NA	TRBV5-4	TRBJ2-1	TGTGCCAGCAGCTTGATGGCGGGAGTAGGGGGGAATGAGCAGTTCTTC	CASSLMAGVGGNEQFF
few	NA	TRBV5-1	TRBJ1-5	TGCGCCAGCAGCTTGGAGGGATTGGGCAATCAGCCCCAGCATTTT	CASSLEGLGNQPQHF
many	NA	TRBV20-1	TRBJ2-3	TGCAGTGCTAGTTTTAGATACACAGATACGCAGTATTTT	CSASFRYTDTQYF
NA	NA	TRBV5-1	TRBJ2-7	NA	CASTNQTSMYLCASSPNPGEQYF
few	TRBD1	TRBV5-4	TRBJ1-4	TGTGCCAGCAGCTTGGACAGGGGCACTAATGAAAAACTGTTTTTT	CASSLDRGTNEKLFF
few	NA	TRBV7-9	TRBJ1-1	TGTGCCAGCAGCTTGGAACAGTCGAACACTGAAGCTTTCTTT	CASSLEQSNTEAFF
NA	NA	TRBV5-1	TRBJ2-5	TGCGCCAGCAGACCCGCCGGGGAGGCCTATGGGACCCAGTACTTC	CASRPAGEAYGTQYF
few	NA	TRBV29-1	TRBJ2-1	TGCAGCGTTGAAGAGTCGGTAGCAACTGAGCAGTTCTTC	CSVEESVATEQFF
few	NA	TRBV12-3/TRBV12-4	TRBJ1-5	TGTGCCAGCAGTTCCGGACTGTTTAGGTCTCAGCCCCAGCATTTT	CASSSGLFRSQPQHF
NA	TRBD1	TRBV29-1	TRBJ2-1	TGCAGCGTTTTACAGGGGAACGGAGTGAGGGAGCAGTTCTTC	CSVLQGNGVREQFF
NA	NA	TRBV24-1	TRBJ2-1	TGTGCCACCAGTGATACGACCTCCGCTATAGGCAATGAGCAGTTCTTC	CATSDTTSAIGNEQFF
NA	TRBD2	TRBV18	TRBJ2-3	TGTGCCAGCTCACTTATTCTGGCGGGAGGGCCCGACTTCGCAGATACGCAGTATTTT	CASSLILAGGPDFADTQYF
NA	TRBD1	TRBV24-1	TRBJ2-1	TGTGCCACCAGTGAGCCCACCGGGACAGGGTCTTACAATGAGCAGTTCTTC	CATSEPTGTGSYNEQFF
few	NA	TRBV24-1	TRBJ2-2	TGTGCCACCAGTGACTCTGGGCGCAGGGGGGAGCTGTTTTTT	CATSDSGRRGELFF
many	TRBD2	TRBV30	TRBJ2-5	TGTGCCTGGACCGTCGGGGGGTTAGAGACCCAGTACTTC	CAWTVGGLETQYF
many	TRBD2	TRBV2	TRBJ2-1	TGTGCCAGCTCCTTTAGGGCTAGCGGGGGCCTGAGCTCCTACAATGAGCAGTTCTTC	CASSFRASGGLSSYNEQFF
once	TRBD2	TRBV11-2	TRBJ2-2	TGTGCCAGCAGCTTAGATCCCTTAGCGGGCCGCCCCAGGGAGCTGTTTTTT	CASSLDPLAGRPRELFF
many	TRBD2	TRBV12-3/TRBV12-4	TRBJ2-1	TGTGCCAGCAGTTTAGTCAGAGCGGGAGTTTACAATGAGCAGTTCTTC	CASSLVRAGVYNEQFF
NA	NA	TRBV5-1	TRBJ1-5	TGCGCCAGCAGCCAAGATTTTACAGAGAATAGCAATCAGCCCCAGCATTTT	CASSQDFTENSNQPQHF
many	TRBD2	TRBV7-9	TRBJ2-1	TGTGCCAGCAGCTTGAGGCGCTTAGCGGGAGCCTACAATGAGCAGTTCTTC	CASSLRRLAGAYNEQFF
many	TRBD1	TRBV18	TRBJ1-5	TGTGCCAGCTCTAAGTTAGGGGGCGCGAGCAATCAGCCCCAGCATTTT	CASSKLGGASNQPQHF
many	NA	TRBV12-3/TRBV12-4	TRBJ2-3	TGTGCCAGCAGACCTTCCTATTCTGGTGCTACGCAGTATTTT	CASRPSYSGATQYF
few	NA	TRBV9	TRBJ1-2	TGTGCCAGCAGCGTAGGCTGGGCCCCTAACTATGGCTACACCTTC	CASSVGWAPNYGYTF
many	NA	TRBV30	TRBJ1-1	TGTGCCTGGACCGCGGGACGAGGGTACACTGAAGCTTTCTTT	CAWTAGRGYTEAFF
many	NA	TRBV20-1	TRBJ2-1	TGCAGTGCTAGCGGGTACTCCTACAATGAGCAGTTCTTC	CSASGYSYNEQFF
NA	TRBD1	TRBV27	TRBJ1-1	TGTGCCAGCAGTTTCTTAGACAGGGGGCCGATGAACACTGAAGCTTTCTTT	CASSFLDRGPMNTEAFF
many	NA	TRBV12-3/TRBV12-4	TRBJ2-2	TGTGCCAGCAGTTTAGCGGTCGGCACCGGGGAGCTGTTTTTT	CASSLAVGTGELFF
many	NA	TRBV20-1	TRBJ2-1	TGCAGTGCTAGCTGGGAGTACCCCTACAATGAGCAGTTCTTC	CSASWEYPYNEQFF
many	TRBD1	TRBV3-1	TRBJ2-7	TGTGCCAGCACCACAGGGGGCTCCTACGAGCAGTACTTC	CASTTGGSYEQYF
NA	NA	TRBV20-1	TRBJ1-6	TGCAGTGCACTACCAGGGCCCTATAATTCACCCCTCCACTTT	CSALPGPYNSPLHF
NA	NA	TRBV11-3	TRBJ2-1	TGTGCCAGCAGCCCTGAGGGGGGCTTTTTCAACAATGAGCAGTTCTTC	CASSPEGGFFNNEQFF
NA	NA	TRBV5-1	TRBJ1-4	TGCGCCAGCAGCGCAACTAATGAAAAACTGTTTTTT	CASSATNEKLFF
NA	TRBD2	TRBV5-1	TRBJ2-5	TGCGCCAGCAGCTTGGTTTTAGCGGGAGGGCCGGAGACCCAGTACTTC	CASSLVLAGGPETQYF
many	NA	TRBV18	TRBJ2-7	TGTGCCAGCTCACCAGGACGGGTCTCCTACGAGCAGTACTTC	CASSPGRVSYEQYF
NA	NA	TRBV9	TRBJ2-7	TGTGCCAGCAGCGCAATGCTACGGGCCTACGAGCAGTACTTC	CASSAMLRAYEQYF
many	TRBD1	TRBV20-1	TRBJ2-5	TGCAGTGCCAGACAGGGTTATGAGACCCAGTACTTC	CSARQGYETQYF
NA	NA	TRBV10-1	TRBJ2-7	TGCGCCAGCAGTGAGTCGCTGAACGAGCAGTACTTC	CASSESLNEQYF
NA	NA	TRBV4-2	TRBJ1-1	TGTGCCAGCAGCCAAGACAGGTACGGAACTGAAGCTTTCTTT	CASSQDRYGTEAFF
many	NA	TRBV5-6	TRBJ1-2	TGTGCCAGCAGTCGGGACACCCCTGGCTACACCTTC	CASSRDTPGYTF
NA	NA	TRBV11-2	TRBJ1-6	TGTGCCAGCAGCTTAGAGGGGAGAGGGATCTCACCCCTCCACTTT	CASSLEGRGISPLHF
many	NA	TRBV4-1	TRBJ1-2	TGCGCCAGCAGCCAAGATCGGGGGCGAGGCTACACCTTC	CASSQDRGRGYTF
once	NA	TRBV13	TRBJ2-5	TGTGCCAGCAGCAACTACCTCCGGGAGACCCAGTACTTC	CASSNYLRETQYF
few	TRBD1	TRBV6-2/TRBV6-3	TRBJ1-1	TGTGCCAGCAGAGCCGACAGGGGGATAACTGAAGCTTTCTTT	CASRADRGITEAFF